The T cell receptor (beta chain) described here comes from a study of molecular identifiers for immune sequencing clone quantification. Study-wide context: Four portions were sequenced after RNA from around 20,000 or 99,000 naive CD8 cells was split five ways in replicates.

This clonotype was counted at least ten times. Antigen unknown. Study-level findings and limits: Clones with over 20 RNA copies captured over 99% of effector molecules but under 1% of naive ones.

TCR libraries were built in bulk with a published protocol and specific TCR primers. TCRdb re-derived calls from the PCR reads in MiXCR, one entry per CDR3 protein. The sample holds around 300,000 distinct CDR3 sequences, 24% seen once. Sorted inputs of roughly 17,000 to 1,000,000 cells, with 10%, 30% or 50% RNA, yielded naive CD8 libraries. Per the germline V gene, CDR1 is MDHEN and CDR2 is SYDVKM. V lost 4 bases, J lost 5 bases, and 5 bases stayed unmatched. The CDR3 is 13 amino acids. This chain joins TRBV28 and TRBJ2-7; 7 bases are a match to TRBD1. The specimen sequenced was naive CD8+ T cells from blood, with Jurkat cell RNA spiked in. Noted subset: FACS-sorted CD8+CD4-CCR7+CD45RA+ naive T cells. This clonotype originated in a human donor in good health. Some libraries in this study had Jurkat cell RNA spiked in. CDR3 in amino acids: CASSSSTGHEQYF. The CDR3 region has the DNA TGTGCCAGCAGTTCCTCGACAGGGCACGAGCAGTACTTC.